This T cell receptor beta chain originates from a study of T-cell memory formation after mild COVID-19. Study-wide context: TCR clusters were largely donor specific.

Amplification by 5'RACE using constant-segment primers produced TCR alpha and TCR beta cDNA libraries that carried sample barcodes and UMIs. Using its own MiXCR run on the 5' RACE reads, TCRdb lists one record per CDR3 protein. The sample contains approximately 490,000 distinct CDR3 sequences, around 21% of which appear only once. Study results and caveats: Researchers report contracting CD4+ clones mostly in CM and EM, with CD8+ clones in EMRA. Detection of some responders pre-infection suggested pre-existing cross-reactive memory T cells participated.

This clonotype has just a few counts. Its antigen remains unidentified. V shed 0 bases and J 13 bases; nucleotides not matched to a gene: 8. The CDR3 has 16 amino acids. The sample comprised PBMCs or a T cell subset sorted from them (not recorded which). The rearrangement links TRBV12-3 or TRBV12-4 to TRBJ2-1, with 14 bases that match TRBD2. This clonotype originated in an adult woman who had mild COVID-19 (a few samples of this study predate the infection). Cell type and time point are not known. The CDR3 sequence: CASSLAGTSGGITQFF. The DNA of the CDR3 is TGTGCCAGCAGTTTAGCGGGGACTAGCGGGGGTATTACCCAGTTCTTC.